This record covers a single T cell receptor (beta chain). Its antigen is as yet unknown. This sample is part of a study of CD8 T cells in Susac syndrome. Whole-study results and caveats: The study's TCR sequencing and HLA analysis covered a relatively small number of individuals, and the study acknowledged this.

While CD8+ and CD4+ T cells were isolated negatively, TEMRA cells were enriched by FACS. Reverse transcription used about 0.5 to 1 ug RNA and random hexamers. Amplification of TCR beta CDR3 was carried out by immunoSEQ multiplex PCR, which covered 54 Vbeta and 13 Jbeta segments. One entry per CDR3 protein, called by TCRdb with MiXCR from the immunoSEQ multiplex PCR reads. This sample has 100,000 to 150,000 distinct CDR3 sequences, with approximately 95% found just once. Germline V gene data show CDR1 as MGHRA and CDR2 as YSYEKL. V lost 2 bases, J lost 9 bases, and 5 bases lay in between. The CDR3 spans 11 residues.

The sample taken for sequencing was CD8+ T cells from PBMCs. The chain has TRBV4-1 and TRBJ2-1; D is unresolved. The TCR comes from a human donor with multiple sclerosis. In DNA form, the CDR3 reads TGCGCCAGCAGCCAATTGAGTGAGCAGTTCTTC. It is translated as CASSQLSEQFF.